Following are 17 T cell receptor beta chains from one sample sequenced in a study of CD8 T cells in ankylosing spondylitis. Notes on the study in general: Seemingly characteristic of ankylosing spondylitis blood was a TCR beta motif consisting of 7 or 8 highly homologous variants.

Each CDR3 protein gets one entry after TCRdb re-called the 5' RACE reads with MiXCR. The table has about 500,000 distinct CDR3 sequences, 5.3% seen once. These TCRs are of unknown antigen specificity. The sequenced sample consisted of blood, either unsorted or a sorted T cell fraction (not recorded which). These receptors all stem from a male donor with ankylosing spondylitis.

This clonotype was counted many times. The chain has TRBV5-1 and TRBJ2-7; TRBD2 matches 7 bases. The J segment lost 0 bases and the V segment lost 0 bases, leaving 12 bases of the junction unmatched. The CDR3 has 18 residues. In germline, CDR1 is SGHRS, CDR2 YFSETQ. CDR3 in DNA: TGCGCCAGCAGCTTGGTACCCCTTGGGGCGGGAGACTCCTACGAGCAGTACTTC. It codes for CASSLVPLGAGDSYEQYF.

In this sample, this clonotype turned up many times. CDR3 sequence (DNA): TGTGCCAGCAAGATGGACAGGGACACTGAAGCTTTCTTT. This translates into CASKMDRDTEAFF. The chain combines TRBV6-1 with TRBJ1-1; 8 nucleotides agree with TRBD1. With V trimmed by 7 bases and J by 3 bases, 4 bases remained unmatched. Per germline, CDR1 MNHNS and CDR2 SASEGT. CDR3 length: 13 amino acids.

This clonotype was seen ten or more times. V is TRBV24-1 and J is TRBJ2-7; 9 bases map to TRBD1. The CDR3 covers 20 residues. Germline assignment: CDR1 KGHDR and CDR2 SFDVKD. Trimming cost V 0 bases and J 6 bases; bases outside gene matches: 20. CDR3 nucleotides: TGTGCCACCAGTGATTTGTGGGGACAGGGAGTTGGCGGGAGCGGAACCGAGCAGTACTTC. Amino acid sequence: CATSDLWGQGVGGSGTEQYF.

This clonotype showed up many times. The chain links TRBV25-1 to TRBJ1-2; weak D call: TRBD1 (5 bases). Trimming removed 3 bases at V and 8 bases at J, with 13 bases between. Germline loops: CDR1 MGHDK, CDR2 SYGVNS. The CDR3 is made up of 13 amino acids. The CDR3, as DNA: TGTGCCAGCAGTGAGGGGGTCGCCTGGGGCTACACCTTC. Translation: CASSEGVAWGYTF.

This clonotype was seen repeatedly, ten times or more. The CDR3 protein is CASSSLRGLTYEQYF. The CDR3 nucleotides read TGTGCCAGCAGTTCGCTGAGGGGGCTCACCTACGAGCAGTACTTC. The V and J genes are TRBV6-2 or TRBV6-3 and TRBJ2-7, with TRBD1 matching over 7 bases. V lost 4 bases and J lost 2; bases outside the gene matches: 8. Germline V gives CDR1 MNHEY, CDR2 SVGEGT. This CDR3 comprises 15 residues.

There are a few counts of this clonotype. The V and J genes are TRBV11-1 and TRBJ2-1; TRBD1 matches 9 bases. Germline-derived CDR1 and CDR2 are SGHAT and FQDESV (reference sequence). This CDR3 is 14 amino acids long. Trimming cost V 0 bases and J 15 bases; bases outside gene matches: 9. CDR3 in amino acids: CASSLALEGQGAFF. The CDR3 DNA is TGTGCCAGCAGCTTAGCCCTGGAGGGACAGGGAGCGTTCTTC.

This sequence joins TRBV6-2 or TRBV6-3 and TRBJ1-5, with a tentative D call TRBD1 (5 bases). Trimming pared 6 bases from V and 3 bases from J, leaving 12 bases between. The CDR3 sequence is 14 residues long. In germline, CDR1 is MNHEY, CDR2 SVGEGT. CDR3 DNA: TGTGCCAGCAGGCCCGACAGACCCAATCAGCCCCAGCATTTT. It codes for CASRPDRPNQPQHF.

This clonotype was counted at least ten times. The V call is TRBV12-3 or TRBV12-4, the J call TRBJ1-3, with D unresolved. Deletions cut 6 bases from V and 0 bases from J, with 6 bases between. The CDR3 is 13 amino acids. The CDR3 here is CASRLLSGNTIYF. CDR3 nucleotide sequence: TGTGCCAGCAGGCTACTCTCTGGAAACACCATATATTTT.

This clonotype has a count of ten or more. This chain joins TRBV7-3 and TRBJ1-2, with a possible D match to TRBD1 (5 bases). V gave up 0 bases and J gave up 7 bases, with 12 bases separating them. CDR1 is SGHTA, CDR2 FQGTGA, per germline. This CDR3 spans 14 amino acids. CDR3 loop: CASSLTGRDTGYTF. The DNA for the CDR3 is TGTGCCAGCAGCTTAACCGGCAGGGATACTGGCTACACCTTC.

This clonotype was found a few times. The chain couples TRBV12-3 or TRBV12-4 to TRBJ2-7; possibly TRBD2 for D (6 bases). The V and J ends lost 3 bases and 3 bases respectively, with 12 bases between them. This CDR3 contains 14 residues. CDR3 in amino acids: CASSLFGSRYEQYF. In DNA form, the CDR3 reads TGTGCCAGCAGTTTGTTCGGGAGTCGCTACGAGCAGTACTTC.

As concerns this clonotype: Possible read error: a much larger clone is one base away. The chain joins TRBV20-1 to TRBJ2-5, with TRBD1 matching over 8 bases. V lost 5 bases, J lost 6 bases, and 8 bases stayed unmatched. CDR1 is DFQATT, CDR2 SNEGSKA, per germline (reference sequence). The CDR3 runs 13 residues. As DNA, the CDR3 is TGCAGTGCTCCCAGGACAGGGATTAAGACCCAGTACTTC. Protein sequence: CSAPRTGIKTQYF.

The sample holds many counts of this clonotype. The CDR3 DNA is TGTGCCAGCTATGGCCCCGGGGGCAATTCACCCCTCCACTTT. Protein: CASYGPGGNSPLHF. The chain uses TRBV6-1 and TRBJ1-6, with D perhaps TRBD1 (6 bases). Germline values: CDR1 MNHNS, CDR2 SASEGT. CDR3 length: 14 amino acids. V was clipped by 8 bases and J by 7 bases, with 15 bases between them.

The table lists this clonotype with many counts. The chain recombines TRBV7-9 with TRBJ1-1, with D perhaps matching TRBD1 (5 bases). CDR3 length: 13 residues. Germline loops: CDR1 SEHNR, CDR2 FQNEAQ (reference sequence). V lost 1 base and J 7 bases, leaving 10 bases between the germline ends. In DNA form, the CDR3 reads TGTGCCAGCAGCTTAGTCGGGGGACTTGAAGCTTTCTTT. Translated, it gives CASSLVGGLEAFF.

Many counts were recorded for this clonotype. The chain couples TRBV20-1 to TRBJ1-4; 7 bases line up with TRBD1. The CDR3 runs 14 residues. J lost 5 bases, V lost 5 bases, and 8 bases had no gene match. Germline values: CDR1 DFQATT, CDR2 SNEGSKA (reference sequence). The CDR3 spells CSAQRPQGNEKLFF. The CDR3 DNA reads TGCAGTGCTCAACGACCACAGGGGAATGAAAAACTGTTTTTT.

At least ten counts were recorded for this clonotype. This chain connects TRBV5-1 to TRBJ1-3; 7 positions agree with TRBD1. Germline lookup yields CDR1 SGHRS and CDR2 YFSETQ. V shed 4 bases and J 4 bases; nucleotides not matched to a gene: 5. The CDR3 runs 14 residues. CDR3 residues: CASSLTGVGNTIYF. In nucleotides, the CDR3 is TGCGCCAGCAGCCTAACAGGGGTCGGAAACACCATATATTTT.

In this sample, this clonotype turned up many times. The V call is TRBV5-1, the J call TRBJ1-5; D ambiguous. Germline CDR1 SGHRS, CDR2 YFSETQ. V lost 3 bases and J 2 bases, leaving 12 bases between the germline ends. This CDR3 region has 15 residues. The CDR3 DNA reads TGCGCCAGCAGCTCCTTGAGAAGGGGCAATCAGCCCCAGCATTTT. Translated: CASSSLRRGNQPQHF.

This clonotype was counted ten times or more. The V gene is TRBV11-2, the J gene TRBJ1-6; no reliable D call. V was cut by 5 bases and J by 7 bases, with 12 bases left in between. The V gene's germline CDR1 is SGHAT and CDR2 FQNNGV. The CDR3 covers 14 residues. CDR3 nucleotide sequence: TGTGCCAGCAGCCGGACTAAGCGGAATTCACCCCTCCACTTT. Its protein is CASSRTKRNSPLHF.